This T cell receptor (beta chain) was recovered during a study of cytomegalovirus exposure and HLA in healthy donors. Germline assignment: CDR1 SGHTA and CDR2 FQGNSA. The CDR3 length is 15 residues. Trimming took 4 bases from V and 4 from J, leaving 15 bases between them. PCR involved 60 Vbeta and 13 Jbeta primers. Profiled with immunoSEQ multiplex PCR; TCRdb holds only in-frame clones, not every one. In the table there are a few hundred thousand clones, around four fifths of which are singletons. This chain uses TRBV7-2 with TRBJ2-3; the D gene is possibly TRBD2 (6 bases). The sequence was collected from a woman between 45 and 65 years old in good health and CMV-seropositive. Sequenced sample: PBMCs. CDR3 residues: CASSWRVPEADTQYF. The CDR3 bases are TGTGCCAGCAGCTGGAGGGTACCCGAGGCAGATACGCAGTATTTT.